The 28 T cell receptor beta chains below come from one sample, sequenced in a study of T cells in Graves' hyperthyroidism and ophthalmopathy (dated by TCRdb to the late 2010s). The library was prepared using multiplex PCR. Sequencing instrument: Illumina HiSeq 2000. The TCR beta CDR3 regions were amplified from RNA transcripts. A first-round RT-PCR of the TCR CDR3 used the HTBI primer set with the Qiagen OneStep RT-PCR kit. TCRdb redid the processing of the public reads, applying fastp at Q25 and MiXCR, and retained in-frame beta chains. Each entry merges the rows of one CDR3 protein and shows their most common DNA and genes. The sample records 550,000 to 800,000 distinct CDR3 sequences, around 16% of which are singletons. 15% of the sample is taken by the ten largest. Sequencing used blood. All receptors derive from a man aged 50-59 years with Graves' hyperthyroidism.

With regard to this clonotype: This may be a read error: a much more frequent sequence differs by one nucleotide. V gene TRBV2 combines with J gene TRBJ2-2; TRBD2 matches at 11 bases. CDR1 is SNHLY, CDR2 FYNNEI, per germline. This CDR3 contains 15 residues. CDR3 region: CASSWVAGGAGQLFF. For the CDR3, the DNA is TGTGCCAGCAGCTGGGTAGCGGGAGGGGCCGGGCAGCTGTTTTTT.

This clonotype was seen repeatedly, ten times or more. J is TRBJ2-1 and V is TRBV6-2 or TRBV6-3, with D perhaps TRBD1 or TRBD2 (5 bases each). The germline V gene encodes CDR1 MNHEY and CDR2 SVGEGT. Trimming cost V 6 bases and J 7 bases, with 22 bases left between them. The CDR3 contains 16 residues. Here the CDR3 DNA reads TGTGCCAGCAGAATTCTGGGACGGGGTACTGATAATGAGCAGTTCTTC. It is translated as CASRILGRGTDNEQFF.

A word on this clonotype: A clone one base away is much larger, so this may be a read error. The CDR3 here is CASSLEMGGYTF. CDR3 in DNA: TGTGCCAGCAGCTTAGAAATGGGTGGCTACACCTTC. The chain has TRBV5-6 and TRBJ1-2; D remains ambiguous. V gave up 2 bases and J gave up 7 bases, with 9 bases separating them. The CDR3 extends over 12 amino acids. CDR1 and CDR2 from the germline V gene are SGHDT and YYEEEE.

Concerning this clonotype itself: Germline and junction disagree at one end, which may indicate a read error. The gene calls are TRBV3-1 and TRBJ1-1, with 7 bases identical to TRBD1. This CDR3 contains 16 residues. Germline V gene lookup returns CDR1 LGHDT and CDR2 YNNKEL (reference sequence). CDR3 sequence reads: CASSQDQAGGNNEAFF. CDR3 DNA sequence: TGTGCCAGCAGCCAAGATCAGGCAGGGGGGAACAATGAAGCTTTCTTT.

This clonotype was counted ten times or more. This chain uses TRBV10-2 with TRBJ2-7, with TRBD1 matching over 9 bases. Germline loops: CDR1 WSHSY, CDR2 SAAADI. Losses at the gene ends were 6 bases for V and 1 base for J; bases not matched to a gene: 4. The CDR3 consists of 14 residues. CDR3 protein: CASSRDRASYEQYF. The CDR3, as DNA: TGCGCCAGCAGCCGGGACAGGGCTTCCTACGAGCAGTACTTC.

This chain uses TRBV6-5 with TRBJ1-1; no clear D gene. Germline CDR1 MNHEY, CDR2 SVGAGI. The CDR3 loop spans 14 amino acids. V was trimmed by 4 bases and J by 0 bases, leaving 9 bases between them. The CDR3 region has the DNA TGTGCCAGCAGTTCCTGGGCGGTGAACACTGAAGCTTTCTTT. This encodes CASSSWAVNTEAFF.

The V gene is TRBV5-1, the J gene TRBJ2-5; 7 nucleotides line up with TRBD1. The CDR3 is 14 residues long. Germline V lookup: CDR1 SGHRS, CDR2 YFSETQ. Trimming took 2 bases from V and 4 from J; bases not matched to a gene: 5. CDR3 bases: TGCGCCAGCAGCTTCGACAGGGAACTAGAGACCCAGTACTTC. This gives the protein CASSFDRELETQYF.

This clonotype was seen ten or more times. The V and J genes are TRBV27 and TRBJ1-1; 8 bases fit TRBD1. V lost 6 bases, J lost 7 bases, and 10 bases stayed unmatched. Germline lookup yields CDR1 MNHEY and CDR2 SMNVEV (reference sequence). The CDR3 spans 14 residues. The chain's CDR3 is CASRFNTGGNEAFF. CDR3 sequence (DNA): TGTGCCAGCAGATTTAATACAGGGGGAAATGAAGCTTTCTTT.

This sequence joins TRBV20-1 and TRBJ2-1; 11 bases match TRBD2. The germline gives CDR1 DFQATT, CDR2 SNEGSKA (reference sequence). This CDR3 has 16 residues. The trim removed 6 bases at V and 3 bases at J, leaving 10 bases unmatched. The CDR3, as DNA: TGCAGTGCAACCGGGACTAGCGGAATTAACTACAATGAGCAGTTCTTC. Amino acid sequence: CSATGTSGINYNEQFF.

This clonotype appeared a few times. The rearrangement uses TRBV27 and TRBJ2-1; 9 bases fit TRBD1. Trimming cost V 5 bases and J 9 bases; bases outside gene matches: 8. CDR1 and CDR2 from the germline V gene are MNHEY and SMNVEV (reference sequence). This CDR3 is built from 14 residues. CDR3 in amino acids: CASSPPGTGTEQFF. The CDR3 DNA reads TGTGCCAGCAGTCCCCCTGGGACAGGGACTGAGCAGTTCTTC.

This clonotype was counted a single time. J is TRBJ1-1 and V is TRBV19, with D perhaps matching TRBD1 (6 bases). Trimming took off 7 bases at V and 5 bases at J, with 17 bases between the two ends. Per germline, CDR1 LNHDA and CDR2 SQIVND (reference sequence). This CDR3 spans 14 amino acids. CDR3 sequence (DNA): TGTGCCAGTACCCCTTCCACAGGGTATACTGAAGCTTTCTTT. Its translation: CASTPSTGYTEAFF.

The rearrangement joins TRBV4-3 to TRBJ2-2; 10 positions agree with TRBD1. CDR1 LGHNA and CDR2 YSLEER come from the germline V gene. Losses at the gene ends were 4 bases for V and 5 bases for J; bases not matched to a gene: 4. The length of the CDR3 is 15 residues. CDR3 nucleotide sequence: TGCGCCAGCAGCCTGGGGACAGGGGTTACCGGGGAGCTGTTTTTT. It is translated as CASSLGTGVTGELFF.

In its sample, this clonotype was seen many times. This chain uses TRBV5-1 with TRBJ1-5; TRBD1 agrees at 7 bases. Unmatched junction bases numbered 10, after V lost 7 bases and J lost 3 bases. Per germline, CDR1 SGHRS and CDR2 YFSETQ. CDR3 length equals 15 residues. The CDR3 region has the DNA TGCGCCAGCTCTAAGTCGGGACAGCCCAATCAGCCCCAGCATTTT. The encoded protein is CASSKSGQPNQPQHF.

The rearrangement links TRBV5-6 to TRBJ1-2; tentatively, D is TRBD1 (5 bases). Per the germline V gene, CDR1 is SGHDT and CDR2 is YYEEEE. V was clipped by 0 bases and J by 4 bases, with 13 bases between them. This CDR3 comprises 15 residues. The CDR3 is CASSLVGTGSYGYTF. The CDR3 DNA reads TGTGCCAGCAGCTTGGTGGGAACAGGATCCTATGGCTACACCTTC.

This clonotype has a handful of counts. CDR3 sequence (DNA): TGTGCCAGCTCACCAGGCAGCGGCGCCTACAATGAGCAGTTCTTC. Translating gives CASSPGSGAYNEQFF. This rearrangement joins TRBV18 to TRBJ2-1; possibly TRBD2 for D (5 bases). The germline V and J ends were trimmed by 2 bases and 2 bases, with 10 bases remaining between them. CDR1 and CDR2 (germline): KGHSH, LQKENI. The CDR3 length is 15 residues.

The rearrangement joins TRBV4-3 to TRBJ2-1, with 9 positions matching TRBD1. Trimming took 1 base from V and 3 from J; bases not matched to a gene: 1. CDR1 and CDR2 (germline): LGHNA, YSLEER. The CDR3 consists of 15 residues. The CDR3 sequence: CASSQGDRVYNEQFF. The CDR3 DNA is TGCGCCAGCAGCCAAGGGGACAGGGTCTACAATGAGCAGTTCTTC.

Ten or more counts support this clonotype. The V and J genes are TRBV28 and TRBJ2-3, with unresolved D. V was trimmed by 5 bases and J by 1 base, leaving 16 bases between them. The V gene's germline CDR1 is MDHEN and CDR2 SYDVKM. The CDR3 contains 16 residues. CDR3 amino acids: CASSPRGASGTDTQYF. DNA for the CDR3: TGTGCCAGCAGTCCCCGCGGAGCGTCTGGCACAGATACGCAGTATTTT.

The J gene is TRBJ2-7, the V gene TRBV10-3; 8 bases fit TRBD2. The CDR3 contains 12 residues. V lost 10 bases to trimming and J lost 3 bases; unmatched junction nucleotides: 5. The germline gives CDR1 ENHRY, CDR2 SYGVKD. The DNA of the CDR3 is TGTGCCACGCTGGGACTAGACTACGAGCAGTACTTC. Protein product: CATLGLDYEQYF.

In its sample, this clonotype was seen many times. The rearrangement uses TRBV5-1 and TRBJ2-7; D is uncertain. Germline CDR1 and CDR2: SGHRS and YFSETQ. V lost 7 bases, J lost 3 bases, and 17 bases lay in between. The CDR3 length is 14 residues. Here the CDR3 DNA reads TGCGCCAGCCAAGAGACGACCGACATCTACGAGCAGTACTTC. This codes for CASQETTDIYEQYF.

This clonotype occurred a few times. The rearrangement joins TRBV7-9 to TRBJ2-1; 8 bases line up with TRBD2. This CDR3 has 16 residues. CDR1 SEHNR and CDR2 FQNEAQ come from the germline V gene (reference sequence). The V segment lost 5 bases and the J segment 1 base; nucleotides outside the gene matches: 7. Here the CDR3 reads CASSRGGGRSYNEQFF. The DNA for the CDR3 is TGTGCCAGCAGCCGGGGGGGGGGCCGGTCCTACAATGAGCAGTTCTTC.

This clonotype was detected ten times or more. The V and J genes are TRBV6-1 and TRBJ1-3, with TRBD1 identical over 7 bases. CDR1 and CDR2 (germline): MNHNS, SASEGT. This CDR3 region has 17 residues. Trimming at V came to 5 bases and at J to 1 base, leaving 11 bases not matched to a gene. CDR3 amino acids: CASSSPPTGDSGNTIYF. CDR3 DNA: TGTGCCAGCAGTTCTCCCCCTACAGGGGATTCTGGAAACACCATATATTTT.

This clonotype was seen many times. The chain is built from TRBV12-3 or TRBV12-4 and TRBJ1-1; D is ambiguous. The CDR3 runs to 14 residues. Trimming stripped 0 bases from V and 0 bases from J, with 5 bases between. The CDR3 reads CASSLAPLNTEAFF. CDR3 bases: TGTGCCAGCAGTTTAGCCCCATTGAACACTGAAGCTTTCTTT.

The genes are TRBV6-1 and TRBJ2-1; no definite D call. CDR1 and CDR2 from the germline V gene are MNHNS and SASEGT. There are 14 residues in the CDR3. V lost 4 bases to trimming and J lost 10 bases, with 17 bases between them. DNA of the CDR3: TGTGCCAGCAGTGCAGGATTCCTTTACGGAGAGCAGTTCTTC. Amino acid sequence: CASSAGFLYGEQFF.

This clonotype appeared a few times. The gene calls are TRBV10-3 and TRBJ2-1; 10 bases align to TRBD2. Unmatched junction bases numbered 6, after V lost 2 bases and J lost 5 bases. CDR3 length: 16 residues. Looked up from germline, CDR1 is ENHRY and CDR2 is SYGVKD. CDR3 region: CAISELWTSGNNEQFF. The DNA of the CDR3 is TGTGCCATCAGTGAGCTCTGGACTAGCGGTAACAATGAGCAGTTCTTC.

The V call is TRBV9, the J call TRBJ2-1; possible D gene TRBD2, 5 bases. Germline lookup yields CDR1 SGDLS and CDR2 YYNGEE. This CDR3 is built from 17 residues. V shed 0 bases and J shed 0 bases, with 13 bases lying between them. CDR3 DNA: TGTGCCAGCAGCGTAGTGATCGGAGGTAGCTCCTACAATGAGCAGTTCTTC. Residues: CASSVVIGGSSYNEQFF.

In its sample, this clonotype was seen many times. CDR3 nucleotides: TGTGCCAGCAGTTTCTCAGGGACTAGCGGTCCATACGAGCAGTACTTC. Protein: CASSFSGTSGPYEQYF. This chain joins TRBV27 and TRBJ2-7; 11 bases fit TRBD2. The CDR3 sequence is 16 residues long. V lost 3 bases, J lost 4 bases, and 8 bases stayed unmatched. Germline loops: CDR1 MNHEY, CDR2 SMNVEV (reference sequence).

This clonotype was counted many times. The V and J genes are TRBV7-3 and TRBJ2-3, with 8 bases that match TRBD2. In germline, CDR1 is SGHTA, CDR2 FQGTGA. This CDR3 comprises 15 residues. The J segment lost 5 bases and the V segment lost 1 base, leaving 5 bases of the junction unmatched. The CDR3 nucleotides read TGTGCCAGCAGCTTAAACGGGAGGGCCGGAGATACGCAGTATTTT. This translates into CASSLNGRAGDTQYF.

This clonotype was seen more than once but under ten times. V usage is TRBV11-1 and J usage is TRBJ2-5, with TRBD1 matching over 7 bases. CDR1 SGHAT and CDR2 FQDESV come from the germline V gene (reference sequence). The CDR3 is 13 amino acids. V shed 5 bases and J 7 bases; nucleotides not matched to a gene: 7. CDR3 sequence: CASSATGYGTQYF. The CDR3 DNA follows: TGTGCCAGCAGCGCGACAGGGTACGGGACCCAGTACTTC.